The 32 T cell receptor beta chains reported below all come from one sample, sequenced in a study of T cell repertoires in cytomegalovirus infection. TCRdb re-derived calls from the reads in MiXCR, one entry per CDR3 protein. The data contain 640,000 or so distinct CDR3 sequences, roughly 33% of them seen just once; the ten biggest clones take up 15% to 20%. Their target antigens are unknown. The specimen comprised cultured PBMCs, sampled from culture after CMV antigen stimulation. The origin of the receptors is a human donor in good health (CMV status not recorded). Some clones in this sample may be carry-over from other donors' samples.

The rearrangement joins TRBV27 to TRBJ1-4; the match to TRBD1 covers 7 bases. V lost 4 bases, J lost 7 bases, and 6 bases stayed unmatched. Germline V gives CDR1 MNHEY, CDR2 SMNVEV (reference sequence). CDR3 length: 14 residues. The CDR3 protein is CASSSDREGEKLFF. The CDR3 region has the DNA TGTGCCAGCAGTTCCGACAGGGAAGGTGAAAAACTGTTTTTT. Using reference TRBV27 and TRBJ1-4 for the parts outside the CDR3, the full variable domain is EAQVTQNPRYLITVTGKKLTVTCSQNMNHEYMSWYRQDPGLGLRQIYYSMNVEVTDKGDVPEGYKVSRKEKRNFPLILESPSPNQTSLYFCASSSDREGEKLFFGSGTQLSVL.

This clonotype was found a few times. The gene calls are TRBV30 and TRBJ2-1; D may be TRBD1 or TRBD2 (6 bases each). Germline V gene sequence: CDR1 GTSNPN, CDR2 SVGIG (reference sequence). CDR3 length equals 14 residues. V lost 0 bases and J 10 bases, leaving 16 bases between the germline ends. The CDR3 region is CAWSVLGGGEEQFF. As DNA, the CDR3 is TGTGCCTGGAGTGTACTAGGAGGGGGAGAAGAGCAGTTCTTC.

J is TRBJ2-7 and V is TRBV12-5, with a possible D match to TRBD2 (6 bases). CDR1 is LGHNT and CDR2 is FRNRAP in the germline V gene. The CDR3 sequence is 12 residues long. Trimming shortened V by 4 bases and J by 7 bases, and 11 bases separated the two germline ends. CDR3 sequence (DNA): TGTGCTAGTGGTTGGGAGGCCCGAGAGCAGTACTTC. Its translation is CASGWEAREQYF.

This chain links TRBV20-1 with TRBJ1-2; tentative D call: TRBD1 (5 bases). The CDR3 has 13 residues. Trimming took off 5 bases at V and 7 bases at J, with 17 bases between the two ends. Per germline, CDR1 DFQATT and CDR2 SNEGSKA (reference sequence). CDR3 loop: CSAGGLTMSGYTF. CDR3 bases: TGCAGTGCTGGGGGGTTGACAATGAGTGGCTACACCTTC.

The J gene is TRBJ1-5, the V gene TRBV11-3; D is unclear. CDR3 size: 15 residues. Germline assignment: CDR1 SGHNT and CDR2 YENEEA. V was shortened by 2 bases and J by 4 bases, with 12 bases between the two germline ends. The CDR3 bases are TGTGCCAGCAGCTTATATGGGAGTGGTAATCAGCCCCAGCATTTT. Its protein product is CASSLYGSGNQPQHF.

The V gene is TRBV2, the J gene TRBJ2-1, with D perhaps TRBD1 or TRBD2 (5 bases each). This CDR3 region has 15 residues. Trimming pared 4 bases from V and 0 bases from J, leaving 10 bases between. Germline V gene lookup returns CDR1 SNHLY and CDR2 FYNNEI. The CDR3 here is CASSAGRNSYNEQFF. CDR3 bases: TGTGCCAGCAGTGCGGGGCGGAACTCCTACAATGAGCAGTTCTTC. Variable domain in full (rest from reference TRBV2 and TRBJ2-1): EPEVTQTPSHQVTQMGQEVILRCVPISNHLYFYWYRQILGQKVEFLVSFYNNEISEKSEIFDDQFSVERPDGSNFTLKIRSTKLEDSAMYFCASSAGRNSYNEQFFGPGTRLTVL.

This clonotype was detected ten times or more. This chain uses TRBV7-2 with TRBJ2-1, with D tentatively TRBD1 (6 bases). Trimming took off 1 base at V and 3 bases at J, with 10 bases between the two ends. Germline lookup yields CDR1 SGHTA and CDR2 FQGNSA. The CDR3 runs to 15 residues. This chain's CDR3 is CASSLGGHVYNEQFF. The CDR3 nucleotides read TGTGCCAGCAGCTTAGGGGGACATGTCTACAATGAGCAGTTCTTC. Drawing the rest from reference TRBV7-2 and TRBJ2-1, the complete variable domain is GAGVSQSPSNKVTEKGKDVELRCDPISGHTALYWYRQSLGQGLEFLIYFQGNSAPDKSGLPSDRFSAERTGGSVSTLTIQRTQQEDSAVYLCASSLGGHVYNEQFFGPGTRLTVL.

This chain links TRBV7-6 with TRBJ2-3, with D perhaps being TRBD1 or TRBD2 (6 bases each). The CDR3 consists of 15 residues. Germline V gives CDR1 SGHVS, CDR2 FNYEAQ. V was pared by 5 bases and J by 4 bases, with 16 bases between. CDR3 region: CASSLAHGGADTQYF. The CDR3 nucleotides are TGTGCCAGCAGCCTGGCACACGGGGGCGCAGATACGCAGTATTTT. The variable domain in full, with the rest retrieved from reference TRBV7-6 and TRBJ2-3, is GAGVSQSPRYKVTKRGQDVALRCDPISGHVSLYWYRQALGQGPEFLTYFNYEAQQDKSGLPNDRFSAERPEGSISTLTIQRTEQRDSAMYRCASSLAHGGADTQYFGPGTRLTVL.

Only a few counts were recorded for this clonotype. This chain uses TRBV4-2 with TRBJ2-3; D ambiguous. V was shortened by 3 bases and J by 6 bases, with 13 bases between the two germline ends. This CDR3 is 14 amino acids long. CDR1 is LGHNA, CDR2 YNFKEQ, per germline. The CDR3 nucleotides read TGTGCCAGCAGCCAGGCCTTCGTGGGGGATACGCAGTATTTT. This encodes CASSQAFVGDTQYF.

The V and J genes are TRBV14 and TRBJ1-1; D remains unclear. The V and J ends lost 3 bases and 4 bases respectively, with 6 bases between them. The CDR3 contains 12 residues. Germline loops: CDR1 SGHDN, CDR2 FVKESK. The chain's CDR3 is CASSHFGTEAFF. The CDR3 DNA is TGTGCCAGCAGCCATTTCGGCACTGAAGCTTTCTTT.

V and J are TRBV29-1 and TRBJ2-7; perhaps TRBD2 as D (5 bases). Germline V gives CDR1 SQVTM, CDR2 ANQGSEA. The CDR3 runs 12 residues. Trimming took off 6 bases at V and 4 bases at J, with 13 bases between the two ends. CDR3 sequence reads: CSVLEGVYEQYF. The CDR3 coding sequence is TGCAGCGTGCTAGAGGGAGTATACGAGCAGTACTTC.

This chain connects TRBV23-1 to TRBJ2-7, with a possible D match to TRBD1 (6 bases). Being an ORF, TRBV23-1 has a function that is uncertain. The ends were cut back, 6 bases at V and 3 bases at J, with 15 bases in the middle. This CDR3 has 14 amino acids. The CDR3 coding sequence is TGCGCCAGCAGACCGGGACATTTGATCTACGAGCAGTACTTC. This gives the protein CASRPGHLIYEQYF.

In regard to this clonotype: The junction and the germline gene differ at one end; a read error may be behind it. V gene TRBV2 combines with J gene TRBJ2-7, with D perhaps assigned TRBD1 or TRBD2 (5 bases each). CDR3 length: 14 residues. Per the germline V gene, CDR1 is SNHLY and CDR2 is FYNNEI. CDR3 DNA sequence: TGTGCCAGCAGTGCTTTTGACAGTACCCATCGGGGAAACTTC. This sequence encodes CASSAFDSTHRGNF.

This clonotype was observed at least ten times. This chain connects TRBV12-5 to TRBJ1-1; D is undetermined. The CDR3 loop spans 17 amino acids. Germline V lookup: CDR1 LGHNT, CDR2 FRNRAP. Trimming shortened V by 0 bases and J by 1 base, and 15 bases separated the two germline ends. CDR3 DNA: TGTGCTAGTGGTTTGGTACTAGGGAGGGAGGGGAACACTGAAGCTTTCTTT. Amino acid sequence: CASGLVLGREGNTEAFF.

The chain links TRBV7-2 to TRBJ2-7; D unclear. Germline V gene data show CDR1 as SGHTA and CDR2 as FQGNSA. CDR3 size: 13 residues. The ends were cut back, 2 bases at V and 3 bases at J, with 8 bases in the middle. CDR3 in amino acids: CASSLSNNYEQYF. In DNA form, the CDR3 reads TGTGCCAGCAGCTTATCTAACAACTACGAGCAGTACTTC.

This clonotype was counted between two and nine times. The chain combines TRBV11-1 with TRBJ2-7; the match to TRBD1 covers 7 bases. Germline-derived CDR1 and CDR2 are SGHAT and FQDESV (reference sequence). CDR3 size: 15 residues. The V gene end was trimmed by 4 bases and the J gene end by 2 bases; junction bases not matched to a gene: 8. The CDR3: CASSSIGTATYEQYF. The CDR3 DNA sequence: TGTGCCAGCAGCTCCATAGGGACAGCCACCTACGAGCAGTACTTC.

The rearrangement joins TRBV28 to TRBJ2-3; 7 bases align to TRBD1. V lost 5 bases, J lost 5 bases, and 13 bases stayed unmatched. Germline V gene lookup returns CDR1 MDHEN and CDR2 SYDVKM. CDR3 length: 16 amino acids. The CDR3 loop reads CASSPLDGRGIDTQYF. As DNA, the CDR3 is TGTGCCAGCAGTCCACTAGATGGCAGGGGGATAGATACGCAGTATTTT.

This clonotype was counted many times. The CDR3 DNA reads TGTGCCAGCAGCTCCTACGGAGCTTACAATGAGCAGTTCTTC. Its protein is CASSSYGAYNEQFF. The chain recombines TRBV7-2 with TRBJ2-1; D unclear. V dropped 4 bases and J dropped 4 bases, with 11 bases sitting between them. CDR3 length equals 14 residues. Per the germline V gene, CDR1 is SGHTA and CDR2 is FQGNSA.

This clonotype was counted ten times or more. The V gene is TRBV7-2, the J gene TRBJ1-1; unclear D gene. The V gene lost 6 bases and the J gene lost 6 bases, with 14 bases spanning the gap. Germline CDR1 and CDR2: SGHTA and FQGNSA. This CDR3 is 13 amino acids long. In nucleotides, the CDR3 is TGTGCCAGCAGGACGCAATATGGCGCTGAAGCTTTCTTT. It encodes CASRTQYGAEAFF.

This clonotype was seen more than once but under ten times. The chain carries TRBV7-2 and TRBJ2-1; tentative D call: TRBD1 (5 bases). Germline CDR1 is SGHTA and CDR2 is FQGNSA. Deletions cut 5 bases from V and 2 bases from J, with 10 bases between. The CDR3 extends over 14 amino acids. The CDR3 spells CASSPQGAYNEQFF. The CDR3 DNA is TGTGCCAGCAGCCCCCAGGGTGCCTACAATGAGCAGTTCTTC.

This clonotype was detected ten times or more. The rearrangement joins TRBV7-2 to TRBJ2-3; tentatively, D is TRBD2 (5 bases). The CDR3 is made up of 14 amino acids. Germline V gives CDR1 SGHTA, CDR2 FQGNSA. Between the trimmed V and J ends, which lost 5 bases and 9 bases, there was a span of 18 bases. The DNA for the CDR3 is TGTGCCAGCAGCAGCACTAGGTCCCGGTCGACGCAGTATTTT. Translating gives CASSSTRSRSTQYF.

The chain employs TRBV12-5 and TRBJ1-1; D is unresolved. Trimming left V 0 bases short and J 4 bases short, with 9 bases between. This CDR3 spans 14 amino acids. CDR1 LGHNT and CDR2 FRNRAP come from the germline V gene. The CDR3: CASGLVLSGTEAFF. As DNA, the CDR3 is TGTGCTAGTGGTTTGGTACTGTCAGGCACTGAAGCTTTCTTT.

By share, this clonotype ranks as medium-sized. This chain connects TRBV7-2 to TRBJ1-5; D not resolved. CDR1 SGHTA and CDR2 FQGNSA come from the germline V gene. V shed 1 base and J shed 0 bases, with 1 base lying between them. This CDR3 is built from 13 residues. The CDR3 bases are TGTGCCAGCAGCTTAGATAGCAATCAGCCCCAGCATTTT. It yields the protein CASSLDSNQPQHF.

The sample holds many counts of this clonotype. This sequence joins TRBV4-2 and TRBJ1-1; 7 nucleotides agree with TRBD1. The J segment lost 3 bases and the V segment lost 4 bases, leaving 5 bases of the junction unmatched. The CDR3 extends over 14 amino acids. Looked up from germline, CDR1 is LGHNA and CDR2 is YNFKEQ. The chain's CDR3 is CASSRGRGDTEAFF. Here the CDR3 DNA reads TGTGCCAGCAGCCGAGGCAGGGGGGACACTGAAGCTTTCTTT.

The chain links TRBV11-1 to TRBJ2-3; TRBD2 aligns across 7 bases. The CDR3 runs 14 residues. V lost 5 bases to trimming and J lost 4 bases; unmatched junction nucleotides: 6. Germline V CDR1 and CDR2: SGHAT, FQDESV (reference sequence). CDR3 nucleotide sequence: TGTGCCAGCAGCCTAACTAGCGCCGCAGATACGCAGTATTTT. Its translation is CASSLTSAADTQYF.

The sample holds a few counts of this clonotype. CDR3 region: CASSGGLAETQYF. The CDR3 DNA sequence: TGTGCCAGCAGTGGGGGACTAGCGGAGACCCAGTACTTC. The V and J genes are TRBV2 and TRBJ2-5; 10 bases fit TRBD2. The germline gives CDR1 SNHLY, CDR2 FYNNEI. The trim removed 4 bases at V and 5 bases at J, leaving 1 base unmatched. This CDR3 has 13 residues.

The table lists this clonotype with a count of one. The CDR3 reads CASSSEGKTYEQYF. CDR3 DNA sequence: TGTGCCAGCAGCTCCGAGGGGAAAACCTACGAGCAGTACTTC. The chain uses TRBV5-6 and TRBJ2-7; D tentatively fits TRBD1 or TRBD2 (5 bases each). This CDR3 contains 14 residues. Germline assignment: CDR1 SGHDT and CDR2 YYEEEE. The V gene lost 3 bases and the J gene lost 2 bases, with 12 bases spanning the gap.

The chain has TRBV12-3 or TRBV12-4 and TRBJ1-6; D is uncertain. V dropped 3 bases and J dropped 8 bases, with 11 bases sitting between them. The length of the CDR3 is 14 residues. The CDR3 protein is CASSFVSKDSPLHF. DNA for the CDR3: TGTGCCAGCAGTTTTGTCAGTAAGGATTCACCCCTCCACTTT.

V and J are TRBV2 and TRBJ1-1; D remains ambiguous. Germline V gives CDR1 SNHLY, CDR2 FYNNEI. Trimming stripped 11 bases from V and 0 bases from J, with 13 bases between. The CDR3 runs to 13 residues. DNA of the CDR3: TGTGCCTACCGGGGAGTCCTGAACACTGAAGCTTTCTTT. Protein sequence: CAYRGVLNTEAFF.

The table lists this clonotype with a few counts. The chain uses TRBV5-5 and TRBJ1-5; D is uncertain. Trimming cost V 2 bases and J 7 bases, with 13 bases left between them. The CDR3 covers 14 residues. The germline gives CDR1 SGHKS, CDR2 YYEKEE (reference sequence). The CDR3 protein is CASSLNREVQPQHF. In nucleotides, the CDR3 is TGTGCCAGCAGCTTAAACCGGGAGGTACAGCCCCAGCATTTT.

This chain links TRBV11-2 with TRBJ2-3; D tentatively reads TRBD1 or TRBD2 (8 bases each). The CDR3 runs 15 residues. V lost 5 bases, J lost 4 bases, and 16 bases lay in between. CDR1 and CDR2 from the germline V gene are SGHAT and FQNNGV. CDR3 in amino acids: CASSPRGREADTQYF. CDR3 DNA: TGTGCCAGCAGCCCCAGGGGGCGGGAGGCAGATACGCAGTATTTT.

This clonotype occurred a few times. The V call is TRBV7-2, the J call TRBJ1-5; 8 positions match TRBD1. Trimming at V came to 1 base and at J to 11 bases, leaving 4 bases not matched to a gene. CDR1 and CDR2 (germline): SGHTA, FQGNSA. This CDR3 is built from 13 residues. The CDR3 DNA is TGTGCCAGCAGCTTAGGGACAGGGTTGACCCAGCATTTT. It yields the protein CASSLGTGLTQHF. The full variable domain, with the rest looked up from reference TRBV7-2 and TRBJ1-5, is GAGVSQSPSNKVTEKGKDVELRCDPISGHTALYWYRQSLGQGLEFLIYFQGNSAPDKSGLPSDRFSAERTGGSVSTLTIQRTQQEDSAVYLCASSLGTGLTQHFGDGTRLSIL.